This T cell receptor (beta chain) was recorded in a study of resident and recirculating memory T cells in vitiligo (dated by TCRdb to the late 2010s). About the investigation overall: For TCR beta sequencing, each of a few stable vitiligo patients provided PBMCs along with epidermis taken by shave biopsy from two lesional and two nonlesional sites. The human TCR beta sequencing was designed to test whether specific clones found in lesional vitiligo skin differed from the clones found in nonlesional skin and in blood. Samples were homogenized without cell sorting just before genomic DNA extraction with the Qiagen DNeasy Blood & Tissue Kit.

The immunoSEQ hsTCRB kit was used to amplify TCR beta chains from the genomic DNA. The immunoSEQ service ran the sequencing of the TCR beta libraries on an Illumina MiSeq instrument. In the paper's pipeline: Analysis of the repertoire data was performed with the immunoSEQ Analyzer. The immuneACCESS repertoire file appears here via TCRdb, limited to in-frame rearrangements. These files lack a portion of the clones; in checked studies, under half of the deficit traces to unresolved V genes, and the cause of the others is not known. The V and J calls and clone size come from that table; D and trimming were worked out from the DNA. The sample table lists about 42,000 clones, roughly 91% of them with a count of one. The top ten clones comprise more than 3.5% of the sample. From the cysteine up to the phenylalanine, the CDR3 has a length of 16 residues. The read is trimmed to its CDR3 DNA, 48 bases read in frame from base 1. The junction shows trimming of 4 bases on V and 10 bases on J, and the gene matches do not reach 14 bases of it. CDR1 and CDR2 (SGHNT, YYREEE) derive from the germline V gene (reference sequence).

On the study overall, not on this receptor specifically: Clonality was not the same from one vitiligo lesion to another, and no unique dominant TCR clone turned up. TCR sequences were not conserved across biopsy sites or patients, suggesting that different T cell clones infiltrate different lesions, described as private specificity. Even within a single patient, overlap and correlation analysis found no significant repertoire overlap between any biopsies apart from each lesion compared with itself. Working out how much the T cell clones identified in the vitiligo lesions and the human Trm versus Tcm pools each contribute will require future mechanistic studies.

Vitiligo counted as stable when lesions had not changed during the previous 6 months. To qualify as stable, patients additionally needed to show no confetti depigmentation, which is a clinical sign of active vitiligo. Any patient who had received treatment in the previous three months was excluded. PBMCs were isolated from heparinized blood by Ficoll density gradient centrifugation and were subsequently flash-frozen. A word on this clone: Its cognate antigen has yet to be identified. No base quality values were provided; no much bigger clone lies one nucleotide off.

The sequenced sample was blood. The sequence came from a male donor with vitiligo. The chain is assembled from TRBV5-4 and TRBJ1-6, with 7 junctional bases fitting TRBD1. The CDR3 here reads CASSGSRGEVGSPLHF. The bases read TGTGCCAGCAGCGGAAGCAGGGGGGAAGTTGGATCACCCCTCCACTTT.